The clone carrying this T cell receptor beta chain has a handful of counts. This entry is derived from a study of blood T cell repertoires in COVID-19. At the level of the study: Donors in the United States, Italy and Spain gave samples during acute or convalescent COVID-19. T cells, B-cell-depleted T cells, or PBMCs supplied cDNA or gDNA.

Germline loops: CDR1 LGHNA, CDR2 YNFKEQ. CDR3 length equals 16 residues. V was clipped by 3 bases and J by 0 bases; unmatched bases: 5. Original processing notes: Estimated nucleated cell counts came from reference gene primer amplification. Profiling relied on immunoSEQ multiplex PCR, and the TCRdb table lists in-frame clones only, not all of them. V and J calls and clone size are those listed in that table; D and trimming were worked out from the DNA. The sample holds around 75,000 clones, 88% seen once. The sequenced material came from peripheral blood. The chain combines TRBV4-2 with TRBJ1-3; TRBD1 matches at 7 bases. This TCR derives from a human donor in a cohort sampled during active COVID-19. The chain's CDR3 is CASSQIQGDSGNTIYF. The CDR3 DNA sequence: TGTGCCAGCAGCCAGATTCAGGGGGACTCTGGAAACACCATATATTTT.